A single sample is the source of the 5 T cell receptor beta chains below, sequenced in a study of blood T cell repertoires in COVID-19. Repertoires were generated with immunoSEQ multiplex PCR, while TCRdb's copy carries only in-frame clones and drops some. This repertoire shows about 300,000 clones, around 88% found once; its top ten account for around 1.5%. The sample was peripheral blood. The receptor set was obtained from a woman in her forties or fifties with acute or convalescent COVID-19.

This clone was counted between two and nine times. This sequence joins TRBV7-9 and TRBJ2-1, with TRBD1 matching 8 bases. Per the germline V gene, CDR1 is SEHNR and CDR2 is FQNEAQ (reference sequence). The CDR3 totals 15 residues. Trimming at V came to 5 bases and at J to 9 bases, leaving 12 bases not matched to a gene. The CDR3 sequence: CASSPLTGAGPEQFF. CDR3 DNA sequence: TGTGCCAGCAGCCCGTTGACAGGGGCGGGCCCTGAGCAGTTCTTC.

The V and J genes are TRBV6-2 or TRBV6-3 and TRBJ2-7; 7 nucleotides match TRBD1. The germline V gene has CDR1 MNHEY and CDR2 SVGEGT. CDR3 length equals 13 residues. J was trimmed by 5 bases and V by 4 bases; bases with no gene match: 5. CDR3 coding DNA: TGTGCCAGCAGTTTACAGGGGAACGACGAGCAGTACTTC. Translated, it gives CASSLQGNDEQYF.

This clone has just a few counts. Distinct nucleotide sequences in the sample also encode this CDR3. This rearrangement joins TRBV5-1 to TRBJ2-3; 9 nucleotides line up with TRBD2. J lost 1 base, V lost 0 bases, and 0 bases had no gene match. Germline V CDR1 and CDR2: SGHRS, YFSETQ. The CDR3 totals 15 residues. In nucleotides, the CDR3 is TGCGCCAGCAGCTTGGTAGCGGGAGGCACAGATACGCAGTATTTT. Its protein product is CASSLVAGGTDTQYF. The whole variable domain, remainder taken from reference TRBV5-1 and TRBJ2-3, is KAGVTQTPRYLIKTRGQQVTLSCSPISGHRSVSWYQQTPGQGLQFLFEYFSETQRNKGNFPGRFSGRQFSNSRSEMNVSTLELGDSALYLCASSLVAGGTDTQYFGPGTRLTVL.

The rearrangement joins TRBV7-9 to TRBJ1-1; 8 positions match TRBD1. The length of the CDR3 is 14 residues. Losses at the gene ends were 2 bases for V and 4 bases for J; bases not matched to a gene: 3. The V gene's germline CDR1 is SEHNR and CDR2 FQNEAQ (reference sequence). CDR3 protein: CASSLQGASTEAFF. The CDR3 nucleotides are TGTGCCAGCAGCTTACAGGGGGCAAGCACTGAAGCTTTCTTT.

The rearrangement joins TRBV7-2 to TRBJ1-2; D unresolved. Germline CDR1 reads SGHTA; CDR2 reads FQGNSA. Trimming took 0 bases from V and 0 from J, leaving 8 bases between them. This CDR3 has 15 amino acids. CDR3 coding DNA: TGTGCCAGCAGCTTAGCGCTGGGAGCTAACTATGGCTACACCTTC. This encodes CASSLALGANYGYTF.